Presented here are 3 T cell receptor beta chains from one specimen sequenced in a study of blood T cells in healthy people across ages. Combining a sample-barcoded 5' primer with a J-beta primer mix, a second PCR ran for 7 to 11 cycles. TCRdb passed the 5' RACE reads through MiXCR, listing each CDR3 protein once. This table has 630,000 or so distinct CDR3 sequences, roughly 30% appearing once. Sequencing was carried out using blood. These TCRs come from a woman aged 80 or older in good health.

The chain recombines TRBV6-1 with TRBJ2-1; 8 bases agree with TRBD1. In germline, CDR1 is MNHNS, CDR2 SASEGT. This CDR3 contains 15 residues. Trimming took 5 bases from V and 7 from J; bases not matched to a gene: 10. The CDR3 region is CASSPGQGKINEQFF. CDR3 nucleotide sequence: TGTGCCAGCAGTCCAGGACAGGGAAAGATTAATGAGCAGTTCTTC.

The genes are TRBV10-3 and TRBJ2-3; 7 nucleotides line up with TRBD2. The CDR3 is made up of 15 amino acids. Germline V lookup: CDR1 ENHRY, CDR2 SYGVKD. V was pared by 4 bases and J by 2 bases, with 6 bases of the junction left unmatched. CDR3 sequence reads: CAISVPSGVTDTQYF. CDR3 DNA sequence: TGTGCCATCAGTGTCCCAAGCGGGGTCACAGATACGCAGTATTTT.

This clonotype was counted between two and nine times. V usage is TRBV28 and J usage is TRBJ2-3; the D is unclear. V shed 6 bases and J shed 0 bases, with 10 bases lying between them. CDR1 and CDR2 (germline): MDHEN, SYDVKM. The CDR3 consists of 14 residues. CDR3 region: CASSRTVSTDTQYF. For the CDR3, the DNA is TGTGCCAGCAGCCGCACCGTGAGCACAGATACGCAGTATTTT.